These 7 T cell receptor beta chains were sequenced from one sample in a study of T-cell memory formation after mild COVID-19. TCRdb re-called the 5' RACE reads with MiXCR, one entry per CDR3 protein. This sample yields roughly 310,000 distinct CDR3 sequences, of which 15% to 20% are seen a single time; more than 20% belongs to the top ten. Source material: PBMCs or a T cell subset sorted from them (not recorded which). These TCRs come from a man younger than 30 who had mild COVID-19 (a few samples of this study predate the infection). Cell type and time point are not known.

This sequence joins TRBV29-1 and TRBJ1-2; no firm D call. The germline V and J ends were trimmed by 6 bases and 3 bases, with 11 bases remaining between them. Germline V gene lookup returns CDR1 SQVTM and CDR2 ANQGSEA. This CDR3 has 12 residues. DNA of the CDR3: TGCAGCGTCACCCTTGGGGACTATGGCTACACCTTC. It is translated as CSVTLGDYGYTF.

V usage is TRBV10-3 and J usage is TRBJ2-1; possibly TRBD1 or TRBD2 for D (7 bases each). V dropped 10 bases and J dropped 5 bases, with 24 bases sitting between them. CDR1 and CDR2 from the germline V gene are ENHRY and SYGVKD. The CDR3 covers 16 residues. The CDR3: CATRGGASGPHNEQFF. The DNA of the CDR3 is TGTGCCACCAGGGGGGGGGCGAGCGGGCCCCACAATGAGCAGTTCTTC.

This clonotype was observed many times. The V and J genes are TRBV7-2 and TRBJ2-3; D possibly uses TRBD1 or TRBD2 (6 bases each). Germline V gene sequence: CDR1 SGHTA, CDR2 FQGNSA. Trimming stripped 5 bases from V and 0 bases from J, with 12 bases between. The CDR3 totals 15 residues. DNA of the CDR3: TGTGCCAGCAGCGTCCGGGGGCCTAGCACAGATACGCAGTATTTT. Its translation: CASSVRGPSTDTQYF.

The genes are TRBV7-9 and TRBJ1-1, with D unresolved. Trimming took 4 bases from V and 6 from J, leaving 6 bases between them. This CDR3 contains 11 residues. Germline-derived CDR1 and CDR2 are SEHNR and FQNEAQ (reference sequence). The DNA for the CDR3 is TGTGCCAGCAGCTACAGAGCTGAAGCTTTCTTT. Translation: CASSYRAEAFF.

In this sample, this clonotype turned up a few times. The chain combines TRBV7-9 with TRBJ2-3; TRBD2 agrees at 10 bases. The germline gives CDR1 SEHNR, CDR2 FQNEAQ (reference sequence). This CDR3 region has 18 residues. V lost 5 bases and J lost 8; bases outside the gene matches: 19. CDR3 protein: CASSLTHIGTSVAVTQYF. The CDR3 nucleotides read TGTGCCAGCAGCCTCACCCATATAGGGACTAGCGTGGCGGTTACGCAGTATTTT.

V usage is TRBV6-5 and J usage is TRBJ1-3, with no clear D. Germline V lookup: CDR1 MNHEY, CDR2 SVGAGI. Trimming removed 6 bases at V and 0 bases at J, with 15 bases between. CDR3 length equals 16 residues. Written as DNA, the CDR3 is TGTGCCAGCAGGCCCATGTCGGCCGGCTCTGGAAACACCATATATTTT. This gives the protein CASRPMSAGSGNTIYF.

There are a few counts of this clonotype. The CDR3 DNA reads TGTGCCAGCAGTTTCCTTCCCGGAGGGACTGAAGCTTTCTTT. It is translated as CASSFLPGGTEAFF. The genes are TRBV27 and TRBJ1-1; D unclear. The CDR3 is 14 amino acids. V lost 3 bases and J 5 bases, leaving 13 bases between the germline ends. From germline, CDR1 is MNHEY and CDR2 SMNVEV (reference sequence).